These T cell receptor beta chains were read from a single sample in a study of T cells in Graves' hyperthyroidism and ophthalmopathy. TCRdb re-called the multiplex PCR reads through MiXCR, storing one row per CDR3 protein. Of some 350,000 distinct CDR3 sequences in the sample, roughly 15% were seen once. The specimen sequenced was blood. The receptors derive from a woman aged 55 to 70 with Graves' ophthalmopathy. Both conserved end residues are part of each CDR3. Each record gives: clone size, V gene, D gene, J gene, CDR3 protein, CDR3 DNA. The D gene is left open where the match is weak. Clone sizes are given selectively: once, few, many, or a class where the clone is expanded.

>many|TRBV20-1|TRBD1|TRBJ2-3
CSARDSRGTGGRTDTQYF
TGCAGTGCTAGAGATTCCCGGGGGACAGGGGGCAGGACAGATACGCAGTATTTT
>many|TRBV5-6|NA|TRBJ1-1
CASSRGGRGVDTEAFF
TGTGCCAGCAGCCGCGGTGGCCGGGGTGTCGATACTGAAGCTTTCTTT
>NA|TRBV7-9|NA|TRBJ2-7
CASSPGFAGASSSYEQYF
TGTGCCAGCTCGCCGGGTTTCGCCGGGGCGTCAAGCTCCTACGAGCAGTACTTC
>NA|TRBV30|TRBD1|TRBJ1-4
CAWSVLWTGTSRIGEKLFF
TGTGCCTGGAGTGTACTTTGGACAGGGACCTCACGCATCGGTGAAAAACTGTTTTTT
>many|TRBV20-1|NA|TRBJ1-4
CSAAQGTNEKLFF
TGCAGTGCCGCCCAGGGTACTAATGAAAAACTGTTTTTT
>many|TRBV7-9|TRBD2|TRBJ2-5
CASSPPRGREETQYF
TGTGCCAGCAGCCCGCCGCGGGGGAGAGAAGAGACCCAGTACTTC
>many|TRBV12-3/TRBV12-4|NA|TRBJ2-5
CASSLGPNQETQYF
TGTGCCAGCAGTTTGGGCCCGAACCAAGAGACCCAGTACTTC
>few|TRBV14|TRBD1|TRBJ1-1
CASSQEPGGRTEAFF
TGTGCCAGCAGCCAAGAGCCAGGGGGAAGGACTGAAGCTTTCTTT
>many|TRBV11-2|TRBD2|TRBJ2-7
CASSPSGSGSEQYF
TGTGCCAGCAGCCCAAGCGGGAGTGGCTCCGAGCAGTACTTC
>NA|TRBV6-1|TRBD1|TRBJ2-1
CASSPGTGGDEQFF
TGTGCCAGCAGTCCCGGGACAGGGGGCGATGAGCAGTTCTTC
>many|TRBV28|TRBD2|TRBJ2-3
CASSYKPGLARTDTQYF
TGTGCCAGCAGCTACAAACCGGGACTAGCTCGCACAGATACGCAGTATTTT
>NA|TRBV11-2|NA|TRBJ1-6
CASSLARDNSPLHF
TGTGCCAGCAGCTTAGCGCGGGATAATTCACCCCTCCACTTT
>NA|TRBV7-8|TRBD2|TRBJ2-1
CASSLLTGGSSYNEQFF
TGTGCCAGCAGCCTTTTAACGGGAGGGAGCTCCTACAATGAGCAGTTCTTC
>NA|TRBV5-5|NA|TRBJ2-7
CASSRPTASYEQYF
TGTGCCAGCAGCCGTCCGACAGCGTCCTACGAGCAGTACTTC
>few|TRBV30|NA|TRBJ2-2
CAWSVGRTADTGELFF
TGTGCCTGGAGTGTAGGGCGGACCGCGGACACCGGGGAGCTGTTTTTT
>NA|TRBV28|NA|TRBJ1-2
CASSLRADRCYGYTF
TGTGCCAGCAGTTTACGGGCAGACAGGTGCTATGGCTACACCTTC
>few|TRBV25-1|TRBD2|TRBJ2-3
CASSEWREGRTDTQYF
TGTGCCAGCAGTGAATGGCGGGAGGGCCGCACAGATACGCAGTATTTT
>many|TRBV20-1|NA|TRBJ1-5
CSAITEHGNQPQHF
TGCAGTGCTATAACTGAGCATGGGAATCAGCCCCAGCATTTT
>many|TRBV3-1|NA|TRBJ1-1
CASSQEGHPFTEAFF
TGTGCCAGCAGCCAAGAAGGGCACCCGTTCACTGAAGCTTTCTTT
>many|TRBV7-2|NA|TRBJ2-3
CASSQWGPQDTQYF
TGTGCCAGCAGCCAGTGGGGACCACAGGATACGCAGTATTTT
>many|TRBV28|NA|TRBJ2-3
CASSLGRGGTDTQYF
TGTGCCAGCAGTTTAGGCAGGGGGGGAACAGATACGCAGTATTTT
>many|TRBV29-1|NA|TRBJ2-3
CSDSSDTQYF
TGCAGCGACAGCTCAGATACGCAGTATTTT
>few|TRBV20-1|NA|TRBJ1-2
CSAADDYGYTF
TGCAGTGCCGCCGATGACTATGGCTACACCTTC
>NA|TRBV9|NA|TRBJ2-3
CASSDDVQRTDTQYF
TGTGCCAGCAGTGACGACGTTCAGCGAACAGATACGCAGTATTTT
>many|TRBV6-1|NA|TRBJ2-7
CASSYSGKSREQYF
TGTGCCAGCAGTTACTCCGGGAAGAGCCGCGAGCAGTACTTC
>many|TRBV13|TRBD2|TRBJ2-1
CASSGKREEGDEQFF
TGTGCCAGCAGCGGGAAGCGGGAGGAAGGGGATGAGCAGTTCTTC
>many|TRBV12-3/TRBV12-4|TRBD2|TRBJ2-7
CASGTSVTYEQYF
TGTGCCAGTGGGACTAGCGTTACCTACGAGCAGTACTTC
>NA|TRBV6-1|NA|TRBJ1-3
CASGRTGSGNTIYF
TGTGCCAGCGGCAGGACGGGCTCTGGAAACACCATATATTTT
>many|TRBV6-1|NA|TRBJ1-6
CASLDSRNSPLHF
TGTGCCAGCCTGGACAGTCGGAATTCACCCCTCCACTTT
>many|TRBV5-1|TRBD1|TRBJ2-3
CASSSRDRITDTQYF
TGCGCCAGCAGCTCCCGGGACAGGATCACAGATACGCAGTATTTT
>many|TRBV7-6|NA|TRBJ2-2
CASSNGLNTGELFF
TGTGCCAGCAGTAATGGCCTGAACACCGGGGAGCTGTTTTTT
>many|TRBV2|NA|TRBJ1-1
CASSEGGGWGRNTEAFF
TGTGCCAGCAGTGAAGGGGGGGGGTGGGGCAGGAACACTGAAGCTTTCTTT
>few|TRBV6-1|NA|TRBJ1-5
CASSRTRKQPQHF
TGTGCCAGCAGCCGTACAAGGAAGCAGCCCCAGCATTTT
>many|TRBV18|TRBD1|TRBJ2-5
CASSGQGATQYF
TGTGCCAGCTCCGGACAGGGAGCGACCCAGTACTTC
>few|TRBV12-3/TRBV12-4|NA|TRBJ2-1
CASSYRRGNNEQFF
TGTGCCAGCAGTTATCGCAGGGGCAACAATGAGCAGTTCTTC
>few|TRBV15|TRBD1|TRBJ2-7
CATSMTGGLLEQYF
TGTGCCACCAGCATGACAGGGGGCCTGCTGGAGCAGTACTTC
>NA|TRBV28|NA|TRBJ1-5
CASRGGGGDNQPQHF
TGTGCCAGCAGGGGAGGGGGGGGGGACAATCAGCCCCAGCATTTT
>many|TRBV11-2|TRBD1|TRBJ2-7
CASTPSGTGMHEQYF
TGTGCCAGCACCCCTTCCGGGACAGGGATGCACGAGCAGTACTTC
>NA|TRBV20-1|TRBD2|TRBJ2-2
CSARRLAGTNTGELFF
TGCAGTGCTAGGAGGCTAGCGGGAACCAACACCGGGGAGCTGTTTTTT
>NA|TRBV9|TRBD1|TRBJ2-3
CASRQGGAASTDTQYF
TGTGCCAGTAGACAGGGCGGAGCGGCCTCCACAGATACGCAGTATTTT
>few|TRBV30|TRBD2|TRBJ2-7
CAWSDLGLAGDEQYF
TGTGCCTGGAGTGATTTAGGGCTAGCGGGAGACGAGCAGTACTTC
>NA|TRBV12-3/TRBV12-4|NA|TRBJ1-2
CATSDPGRGYGYTF
TGTGCCACCAGTGATCCCGGACGAGGATATGGCTACACCTTC
>NA|TRBV28|TRBD2|TRBJ2-3
CASSYLGPGAGTSTDTQYF
TGTGCCAGCAGTTACTTGGGTCCGGGAGCGGGGACTAGCACAGATACGCAGTATTTT
>many|TRBV10-3|NA|TRBJ2-1
CAISESGTSWAEQFF
TGTGCCATCAGTGAGTCTGGGACCTCATGGGCTGAGCAGTTCTTC
>many|TRBV6-1|TRBD1|TRBJ2-3
CASRNGQGRTDTQYF
TGTGCCAGCAGAAACGGACAGGGGCGCACAGATACGCAGTATTTT
>few|TRBV12-3/TRBV12-4|NA|TRBJ2-2
CASQPRQWAGELFF
TGTGCCTCCCAGCCCCGGCAGTGGGCCGGGGAGCTGTTTTTT
>NA|TRBV24-1|TRBD2|TRBJ2-1
CATSDTGLAGGDEQFF
TGTGCCACCAGTGATACAGGACTAGCGGGAGGCGATGAGCAGTTCTTC
>many|TRBV20-1|TRBD1|TRBJ1-1
CSATGTGDMNTEAFF
TGCAGTGCTACTGGGACAGGGGACATGAACACTGAAGCTTTCTTT
>many|TRBV7-2|TRBD1|TRBJ2-5
CASSSDRALETQYF
TGTGCCAGCAGCTCGGACAGGGCATTAGAGACCCAGTACTTC
>many|TRBV20-1|TRBD2|TRBJ2-2
CSARRLASGTGELFF
TGCAGTGCTAGAAGACTAGCCTCGGGCACCGGGGAGCTGTTTTTT